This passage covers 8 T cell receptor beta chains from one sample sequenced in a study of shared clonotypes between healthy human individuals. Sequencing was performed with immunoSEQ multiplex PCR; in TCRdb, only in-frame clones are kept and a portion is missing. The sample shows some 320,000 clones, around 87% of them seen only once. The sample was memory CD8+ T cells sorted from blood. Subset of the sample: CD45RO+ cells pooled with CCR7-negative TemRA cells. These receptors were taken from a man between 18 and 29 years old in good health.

The DNA of the CDR3 is TGCGCCAGCGGGGTTGGCGTAGACGAGCAGTACTTC. As protein: CASGVGVDEQYF. The chain uses TRBV10-2 and TRBJ2-7; no definite D call. Germline assignment: CDR1 WSHSY and CDR2 SAAADI. V was shortened by 8 bases and J by 5 bases, with 13 bases between the two germline ends. The CDR3 is 12 amino acids.

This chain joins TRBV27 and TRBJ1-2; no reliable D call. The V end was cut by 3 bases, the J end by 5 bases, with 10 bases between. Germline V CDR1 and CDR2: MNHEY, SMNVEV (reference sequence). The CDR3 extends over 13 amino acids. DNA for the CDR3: TGTGCCAGCAGTTTTGTAGGGAATTATGGCTACACCTTC. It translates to CASSFVGNYGYTF.

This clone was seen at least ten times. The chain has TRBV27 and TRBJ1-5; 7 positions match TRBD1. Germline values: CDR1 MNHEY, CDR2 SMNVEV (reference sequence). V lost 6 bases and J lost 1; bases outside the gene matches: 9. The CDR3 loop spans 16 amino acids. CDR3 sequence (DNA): TGTGCCAGCAGGGCTACAGGGGCGGTGAGCAATCAGCCCCAGCATTTT. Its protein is CASRATGAVSNQPQHF.

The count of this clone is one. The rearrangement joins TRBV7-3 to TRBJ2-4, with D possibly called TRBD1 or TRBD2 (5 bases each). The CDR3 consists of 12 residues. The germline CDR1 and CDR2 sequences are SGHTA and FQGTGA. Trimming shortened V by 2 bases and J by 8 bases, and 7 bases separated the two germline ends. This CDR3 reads CASSLLGDIQYF. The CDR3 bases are TGTGCCAGCAGCTTACTGGGGGACATTCAGTACTTC.

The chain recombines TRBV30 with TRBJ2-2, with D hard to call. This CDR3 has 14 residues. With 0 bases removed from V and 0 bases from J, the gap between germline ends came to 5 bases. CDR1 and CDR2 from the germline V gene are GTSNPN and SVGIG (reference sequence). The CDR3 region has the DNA TGTGCCTGGAGTGTCGGCACGAACACCGGGGAGCTGTTTTTT. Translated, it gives CAWSVGTNTGELFF.

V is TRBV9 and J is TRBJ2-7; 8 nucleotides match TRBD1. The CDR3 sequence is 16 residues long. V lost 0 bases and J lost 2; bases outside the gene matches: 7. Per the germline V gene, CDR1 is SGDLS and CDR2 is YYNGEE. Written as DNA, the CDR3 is TGTGCCAGCAGCGTAGCCGACAGGGGATTCCCCTACGAGCAGTACTTC. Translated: CASSVADRGFPYEQYF.

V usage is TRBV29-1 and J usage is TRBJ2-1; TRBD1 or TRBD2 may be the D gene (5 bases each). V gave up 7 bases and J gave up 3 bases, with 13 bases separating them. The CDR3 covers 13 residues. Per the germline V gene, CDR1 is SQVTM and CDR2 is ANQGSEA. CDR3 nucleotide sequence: TGCAGCGCCGGGACCCCTAACTACAATGAGCAGTTCTTC. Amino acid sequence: CSAGTPNYNEQFF.

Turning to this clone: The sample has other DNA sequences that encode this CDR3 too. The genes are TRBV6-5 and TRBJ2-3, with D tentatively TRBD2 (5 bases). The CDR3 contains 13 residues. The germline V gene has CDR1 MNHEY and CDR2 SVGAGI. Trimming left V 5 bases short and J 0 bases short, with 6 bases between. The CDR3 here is CASSSGSTDTQYF. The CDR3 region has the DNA TGTGCCAGCAGTAGCGGAAGCACAGATACGCAGTATTTT.